This TCR beta chain is from a study of blood T cell repertoires in COVID-19. This CDR3 is built from 10 residues. V dropped 5 bases and J dropped 4 bases, with 5 bases sitting between them. Germline CDR1 DFQATT, CDR2 SNEGSKA (reference sequence). Original handling: Nucleated cell number was recorded as an estimate derived from reference gene primer amplification. Clones were read by immunoSEQ multiplex PCR, and TCRdb kept only the in-frame ones, dropping some. That table is the source of V, J and clone size, and D and trimming were worked out from the DNA. The sample lists 85,000 to 100,000 clones; 75% to 85% were seen once.

Material: peripheral blood. This receptor was identified in an elderly woman with active or convalescent COVID-19. J is TRBJ1-1 and V is TRBV20-1; D not certain. In nucleotides, the CDR3 is TGCAGTGCTGTCCGCACTGAAGCTTTCTTT. It codes for CSAVRTEAFF.